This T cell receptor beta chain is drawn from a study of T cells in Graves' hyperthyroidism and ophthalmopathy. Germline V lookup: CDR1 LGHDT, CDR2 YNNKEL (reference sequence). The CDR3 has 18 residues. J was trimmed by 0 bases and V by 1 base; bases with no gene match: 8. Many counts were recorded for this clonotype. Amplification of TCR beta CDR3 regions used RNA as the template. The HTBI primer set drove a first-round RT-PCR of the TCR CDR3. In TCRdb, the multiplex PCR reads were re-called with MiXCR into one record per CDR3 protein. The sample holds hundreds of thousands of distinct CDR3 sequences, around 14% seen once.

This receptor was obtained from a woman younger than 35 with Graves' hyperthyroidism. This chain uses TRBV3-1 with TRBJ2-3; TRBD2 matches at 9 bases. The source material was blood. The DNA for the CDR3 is TGTGCCAGCAGCCAAGCTGGTAGCGGGGGCCTTAGCACAGATACGCAGTATTTT. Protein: CASSQAGSGGLSTDTQYF.